These 20 T cell receptor beta chains came from one sample sequenced in a study of response to subunit inactivated influenza vaccine. TCRdb processed the RT-PCR reads anew with MiXCR; each CDR3 protein has one entry. The table shows about 780,000 distinct CDR3 sequences, with approximately 17% occurring only once. Sequences were derived from PBMCs from blood, sampled 5 to 6 days after vaccination. The receptors were sampled from a man aged 45-65 years who received an inactivated influenza vaccine.

A few counts support this clonotype. The rearrangement links TRBV28 to TRBJ2-7, with 10 bases fitting TRBD2. The junction had 7 bases not matched to a gene; V was cut back by 8 bases and J by 0 bases. The CDR3 has 15 residues. Germline V gene lookup returns CDR1 MDHEN and CDR2 SYDVKM. The CDR3: CASRYSGGSSYEQYF. In DNA, the CDR3 is TGTGCCAGCCGATATAGCGGGGGGAGCTCCTACGAGCAGTACTTC.

The chain joins TRBV14 to TRBJ2-5; TRBD2 might be the D (6 bases). The germline gives CDR1 SGHDN, CDR2 FVKESK. V lost 3 bases to trimming and J lost 4 bases, with 18 bases between them. The CDR3 is 16 amino acids. CDR3 sequence: CASSHLLEGRRETQYF. The CDR3 DNA reads TGTGCCAGCAGCCACCTTTTGGAGGGCCGGCGAGAGACCCAGTACTTC.

The chain carries TRBV29-1 and TRBJ2-7; D gene unclear. The V gene lost 4 bases and the J gene lost 5 bases, with 12 bases spanning the gap. Per the germline V gene, CDR1 is SQVTM and CDR2 is ANQGSEA. This CDR3 is 12 amino acids long. The CDR3 DNA follows: TGCAGCGTTGGGGCTGTCTTGAACGAGCAGTACTTC. This translates into CSVGAVLNEQYF.

J is TRBJ2-1 and V is TRBV10-3; the D gene could be TRBD1 or TRBD2 (5 bases each). CDR3 length: 12 amino acids. From germline, CDR1 is ENHRY and CDR2 SYGVKD. Trimming took 4 bases from V and 12 from J, leaving 13 bases between them. In DNA, the CDR3 is TGTGCCATCAGTGGCAGGGACCAGGTGCAGTTCTTC. The encoded protein is CAISGRDQVQFF.

The chain links TRBV29-1 to TRBJ1-2; D not certain. Looked up from germline, CDR1 is SQVTM and CDR2 is ANQGSEA. The V end lost 5 bases, the J end lost 8 bases, and 21 bases lay between the germline ends. CDR3 length: 14 amino acids. CDR3 protein: CSVTEGPMALGYTF. The CDR3 coding sequence is TGCAGCGTTACAGAGGGTCCCATGGCCCTCGGCTACACCTTC. The entire variable domain, with the rest obtained from reference TRBV29-1 and TRBJ1-2, is as follows: SAVISQKPSRDICQRGTSLTIQCQVDSQVTMMFWYRQQPGQSLTLIATANQGSEATYESGFVIDKFPISRPNLTFSTLTVSNMSPEDSSIYLCSVTEGPMALGYTFGSGTRLTVV.

This clonotype was detected a few times. The chain uses TRBV10-3 and TRBJ2-2, with 9 nucleotides matching TRBD1. From germline, CDR1 is ENHRY and CDR2 SYGVKD. The trim removed 7 bases at V and 4 bases at J, leaving 1 base unmatched. The CDR3 covers 13 residues. CDR3 sequence reads: CAIMDRGTGELFF. CDR3 sequence (DNA): TGTGCCATCATGGACAGGGGCACCGGGGAGCTGTTTTTT.

This clonotype was counted a few times. This chain links TRBV6-5 with TRBJ2-5; 7 bases are a match to TRBD2. The CDR3 runs to 15 residues. In germline, CDR1 is MNHEY, CDR2 SVGAGI. The V and J ends lost 2 bases and 1 base, in that order; junction bases with no gene match: 4. CDR3 nucleotide sequence: TGTGCCAGCAGTTACGGGTGGGGGGGCCAAGAGACCCAGTACTTC. This sequence encodes CASSYGWGGQETQYF.

This clonotype was recorded a few times. The CDR3 spells CASSYRERGSNQPQHF. Here the CDR3 DNA reads TGTGCCAGCAGTTACAGGGAGAGGGGGAGCAATCAGCCCCAGCATTTT. The rearrangement uses TRBV6-5 and TRBJ1-5, with D possibly matching TRBD1 (6 bases). V was pared by 2 bases and J by 1 base, with 12 bases between. Germline assignment: CDR1 MNHEY and CDR2 SVGAGI. This CDR3 has 16 residues.

This clonotype was seen a few times. The genes are TRBV5-6 and TRBJ1-6; D ambiguous. This CDR3 spans 16 amino acids. Germline V CDR1 and CDR2: SGHDT, YYEEEE. V lost 2 bases, J lost 4 bases, and 13 bases lay in between. This CDR3 reads CASSFYTAIYNSPLHF. CDR3 nucleotide sequence: TGTGCCAGCAGCTTTTATACAGCAATTTATAATTCACCCCTCCACTTT.

This clonotype was seen a few times. The chain links TRBV7-9 to TRBJ2-3; D is unresolved. The CDR3 is 14 amino acids. Deletions cut 6 bases from V and 1 base from J, with 11 bases between. Per germline, CDR1 SEHNR and CDR2 FQNEAQ (reference sequence). The CDR3 bases are TGTGCCAGCAGTAACTCTAAAGGCACAGATACGCAGTATTTT. As protein: CASSNSKGTDTQYF.

The DNA for the CDR3 is TGTGCCAGCAGTGGCCCACAGGGATCCAGCAATCAGCCCCAGCATTTT. It specifies CASSGPQGSSNQPQHF. V usage is TRBV6-1 and J usage is TRBJ1-5; D possibly corresponds to TRBD1 (6 bases). Between the trimmed V and J ends, which lost 4 bases and 1 base, there was a span of 14 bases. In germline, CDR1 is MNHNS, CDR2 SASEGT. This CDR3 is built from 16 residues.

This clonotype was seen only a few times. This rearrangement joins TRBV7-2 to TRBJ2-7; D not resolved. CDR1 is SGHTA, CDR2 FQGNSA, per germline. CDR3 length equals 12 residues. V was cut by 5 bases and J by 3 bases, with 8 bases left in between. The CDR3 DNA reads TGTGCCAGCAGCGTACAGAGCTACGAGCAGTACTTC. Amino acids: CASSVQSYEQYF.

This clonotype occurred a few times. The CDR3 coding sequence is TGTGCCAGCAGCCTCATACCGCCGGGGACTACCTACGAGCAGTACTTC. This sequence encodes CASSLIPPGTTYEQYF. The J gene is TRBJ2-7, the V gene TRBV7-6; 7 nucleotides match TRBD2. The CDR3 spans 16 residues. The J segment lost 2 bases and the V segment lost 5 bases, leaving 12 bases of the junction unmatched. The germline V gene encodes CDR1 SGHVS and CDR2 FNYEAQ.

V gene TRBV5-1 combines with J gene TRBJ2-1; 8 bases are shared with TRBD2. The germline CDR1 and CDR2 sequences are SGHRS and YFSETQ. CDR3 size: 17 residues. Trimming cost V 2 bases and J 7 bases; bases outside gene matches: 14. This CDR3 is CASSFRARAGGGNEQFF. CDR3 sequence (DNA): TGCGCCAGCAGCTTCAGGGCTAGGGCGGGAGGAGGAAATGAGCAGTTCTTC.

The V and J genes are TRBV6-1 and TRBJ1-1; D remains unclear. Germline V gene lookup returns CDR1 MNHNS and CDR2 SASEGT. Trimming stripped 5 bases from V and 1 base from J, with 11 bases between. The CDR3 extends over 14 amino acids. The CDR3 DNA follows: TGTGCCAGCAGTCAAGACCCAACGAACACTGAAGCTTTCTTT. Its translation: CASSQDPTNTEAFF.

This clonotype was picked up many times. The J gene is TRBJ2-1, the V gene TRBV5-1; the D gene is possibly TRBD2 (5 bases). V was shortened by 5 bases and J by 9 bases, with 21 bases between the two germline ends. This CDR3 has 15 amino acids. Germline CDR1 is SGHRS and CDR2 is YFSETQ. CDR3 residues: CASRATPYSEGEQFF. CDR3 DNA sequence: TGCGCCAGCAGGGCTACGCCCTATAGCGAGGGTGAGCAGTTCTTC.

This clonotype was picked up a small number of times. The V call is TRBV7-6, the J call TRBJ2-3, with TRBD2 matching over 7 bases. Germline values: CDR1 SGHVS, CDR2 FNYEAQ. Trimming took 5 bases from V and 4 from J; bases not matched to a gene: 9. The CDR3 has 15 residues. The CDR3 nucleotides read TGTGCCAGCAGCAAGCGGGGAGACCCGGCAGATACGCAGTATTTT. This translates into CASSKRGDPADTQYF.

The V gene is TRBV24-1, the J gene TRBJ2-2, with D maybe TRBD2 (5 bases). CDR1 is KGHDR, CDR2 SFDVKD, per germline. The CDR3 is 14 amino acids. V lost 10 bases and J 2 bases, leaving 13 bases between the germline ends. The CDR3 reads CATLARVNTGELFF. CDR3 DNA: TGTGCCACGCTGGCGCGGGTAAACACCGGGGAGCTGTTTTTT.

CDR3: CSAGFLSSNNEQFF. CDR3 nucleotides: TGCAGCGCCGGCTTTCTATCGTCTAACAATGAGCAGTTCTTC. This chain links TRBV29-1 with TRBJ2-1; the D is unclear. Germline V CDR1 and CDR2: SQVTM, ANQGSEA. V shed 7 bases and J shed 5 bases, with 18 bases lying between them. This CDR3 has 14 amino acids.

This clonotype has more than one count but fewer than ten. The V and J genes are TRBV10-1 and TRBJ2-3; D gene uncertain. Trimming pared 3 bases from V and 2 bases from J, leaving 9 bases between. Looked up from germline, CDR1 is WNHNN and CDR2 is SYGVQD (reference sequence). The CDR3 contains 14 residues. The DNA for the CDR3 is TGCGCCAGCAGTGATGCGCAGCCCACAGATACGCAGTATTTT. It yields the protein CASSDAQPTDTQYF.